The 14 T cell receptor beta chains below all came from one sample that was sequenced in a study of blood T cell repertoires in COVID-19. Sequencing used immunoSEQ multiplex PCR; TCRdb keeps in-frame clones, though not all of them. Here the sample spans about 480,000 clones, roughly nine tenths being singletons. Sequenced material: peripheral blood. The origin of the receptors is a woman aged 45-60 years with COVID-19, enrolled during active disease.

The chain employs TRBV3-1 (or the pseudogene TRBV3-2) and TRBJ2-7; unclear D gene. V lost 3 bases, J lost 5 bases, and 5 bases lay in between. The CDR3 spans 11 residues. Germline-derived CDR1 and CDR2 are LGHDT and YNNKEL (reference sequence). CDR3 sequence reads: CASSHDNEQYF. CDR3 coding DNA: TGTGCCAGCAGCCACGACAACGAGCAGTACTTC.

The rearrangement joins TRBV7-3 to TRBJ1-1; D is perhaps TRBD1 (5 bases). Germline V gene lookup returns CDR1 SGHTA and CDR2 FQGTGA. Trimming removed 3 bases from V and 4 bases from J, with 12 bases in between. CDR3 size: 14 residues. CDR3 in amino acids: CASSLGRSSTEAFF. The CDR3 bases are TGTGCCAGCAGCTTGGGGCGTTCAAGCACTGAAGCTTTCTTT. The complete variable domain, with remaining parts taken from reference TRBV7-3 and TRBJ1-1, reads GAGVSQTPSNKVTEKGKYVELRCDPISGHTALYWYRQSLGQGPEFLIYFQGTGAADDSGLPNDRFFAVRPEGSVSTLKIQRTERGDSAVYLCASSLGRSSTEAFFGQGTRLTVV.

This chain joins TRBV5-5 and TRBJ1-5; no clear D gene. Per the germline V gene, CDR1 is SGHKS and CDR2 is YYEKEE (reference sequence). The CDR3 covers 15 residues. V lost 0 bases and J 5 bases, leaving 12 bases between the germline ends. The CDR3 DNA is TGTGCCAGCAGCTTGGGAGGCGGGGTTGATCAGCCCCAGCATTTT. This sequence encodes CASSLGGGVDQPQHF.

The chain employs TRBV6-5 and TRBJ1-5, with 8 bases that match TRBD1. Germline CDR1 and CDR2: MNHEY and SVGAGI. The ends lost 4 bases at V and 4 bases at J; junction bases unmatched: 3. This CDR3 comprises 14 residues. CDR3 in amino acids: CASSFRDRNQPQHF. The CDR3 DNA reads TGTGCCAGCAGTTTCCGGGACAGGAATCAGCCCCAGCATTTT.

The V call is TRBV4-1, the J call TRBJ1-1, with D unclear. V lost 3 bases and J 1 base, leaving 12 bases between the germline ends. This CDR3 comprises 15 residues. Germline CDR1 and CDR2: MGHRA and YSYEKL. CDR3 DNA sequence: TGCGCCAGCAGCCATACCGGCGGGCAGAACACTGAAGCTTTCTTT. It specifies CASSHTGGQNTEAFF.

This clone was seen only a few times. The chain has TRBV19 and TRBJ1-5; 7 nucleotides align to TRBD1. This CDR3 region has 15 residues. V was clipped by 10 bases and J by 1 base; unmatched bases: 10. Per the germline V gene, CDR1 is LNHDA and CDR2 is SQIVND (reference sequence). The CDR3 reads CATKRQGHSNQPQHF. The CDR3 DNA follows: TGTGCCACCAAGAGACAGGGTCACAGCAATCAGCCCCAGCATTTT.

This clone was seen just once. The chain links TRBV6-4 to TRBJ2-1; 9 bases are a match to TRBD2. Per germline, CDR1 MRHNA and CDR2 SNTAGT. This CDR3 has 13 residues. V lost 4 bases and J lost 7; bases outside the gene matches: 2. The CDR3 reads CASSGTSENEQFF. DNA of the CDR3: TGTGCCAGCAGTGGGACTAGCGAAAATGAGCAGTTCTTC.

This clone has more than one count but fewer than ten. The V and J genes are TRBV30 and TRBJ1-2; D is unclear. Germline assignment: CDR1 GTSNPN and CDR2 SVGIG (reference sequence). Trimming removed 5 bases from V and 7 bases from J, with 20 bases in between. The CDR3 is 14 amino acids. CDR3: CAWGSLLDRGGYTF. As DNA, the CDR3 is TGTGCCTGGGGCTCCTTGCTCGATCGGGGTGGCTACACCTTC.

V gene TRBV5-5 combines with J gene TRBJ2-7; 8 bases are shared with TRBD1. Trimming at V came to 4 bases and at J to 3 bases, leaving 3 bases not matched to a gene. The CDR3 loop spans 13 amino acids. Germline V gives CDR1 SGHKS, CDR2 YYEKEE (reference sequence). CDR3 coding DNA: TGTGCCAGCAGCGGGGACAGGCTCTACGAGCAGTACTTC. Amino acid sequence: CASSGDRLYEQYF.

This rearrangement joins TRBV4-1 to TRBJ2-1, with 8 bases matching TRBD2. The CDR3 runs 17 residues. V shed 0 bases, J shed 2 bases, and the junction held 6 bases outside the gene matches. Per the germline V gene, CDR1 is MGHRA and CDR2 is YSYEKL. CDR3 sequence: CASSQDFGGVTYNEQFF. In DNA, the CDR3 is TGCGCCAGCAGCCAAGACTTCGGGGGGGTGACCTACAATGAGCAGTTCTTC.

This rearrangement joins TRBV29-1 to TRBJ1-4; the D gene is possibly TRBD1 (6 bases). V was cut by 7 bases and J by 5 bases, with 14 bases left in between. CDR1 is SQVTM, CDR2 ANQGSEA, per germline. The CDR3 sequence is 13 residues long. The CDR3 is CSAQGGVNEKLFF. In DNA form, the CDR3 reads TGCAGCGCCCAAGGGGGGGTGAATGAAAAACTGTTTTTT.

This clone was counted once. This chain joins TRBV2 and TRBJ2-1; TRBD1 matches 9 bases. With V trimmed by 7 bases and J by 8 bases, 15 bases remained unmatched. The CDR3 loop spans 16 amino acids. Germline CDR1 and CDR2: SNHLY and FYNNEI. CDR3 nucleotide sequence: TGTGCCAGCACTCCCCAAGGACAGGGGAAGGACGATGAGCAGTTCTTC. Translated, it gives CASTPQGQGKDDEQFF.

The gene calls are TRBV5-1 and TRBJ2-7, with D maybe TRBD2 (6 bases). This CDR3 has 15 residues. Trimming removed 0 bases at V and 0 bases at J, with 10 bases between. Germline CDR1 SGHRS, CDR2 YFSETQ. CDR3 DNA sequence: TGCGCCAGCAGCTTGGGGGCGGGGACCTCCTACGAGCAGTACTTC. Protein product: CASSLGAGTSYEQYF.

The chain employs TRBV30 and TRBJ1-1; no definite D call. The CDR3 loop spans 12 amino acids. Germline V gives CDR1 GTSNPN, CDR2 SVGIG (reference sequence). V was cut by 7 bases and J by 1 base, with 10 bases left in between. The CDR3 spells CALNPENTEAFF. CDR3 coding DNA: TGTGCCTTGAACCCAGAGAACACTGAAGCTTTCTTT. Filled out from reference TRBV30 and TRBJ1-1, the complete variable domain reads SQTIHQWPATLVQPVGSPLSLECTVEGTSNPNLYWYRQAAGRGLQLLFYSVGIGQISSEVPQNLSASRPQDRQFILSSKKLLLSDSGFYLCALNPENTEAFFGQGTRLTVV.